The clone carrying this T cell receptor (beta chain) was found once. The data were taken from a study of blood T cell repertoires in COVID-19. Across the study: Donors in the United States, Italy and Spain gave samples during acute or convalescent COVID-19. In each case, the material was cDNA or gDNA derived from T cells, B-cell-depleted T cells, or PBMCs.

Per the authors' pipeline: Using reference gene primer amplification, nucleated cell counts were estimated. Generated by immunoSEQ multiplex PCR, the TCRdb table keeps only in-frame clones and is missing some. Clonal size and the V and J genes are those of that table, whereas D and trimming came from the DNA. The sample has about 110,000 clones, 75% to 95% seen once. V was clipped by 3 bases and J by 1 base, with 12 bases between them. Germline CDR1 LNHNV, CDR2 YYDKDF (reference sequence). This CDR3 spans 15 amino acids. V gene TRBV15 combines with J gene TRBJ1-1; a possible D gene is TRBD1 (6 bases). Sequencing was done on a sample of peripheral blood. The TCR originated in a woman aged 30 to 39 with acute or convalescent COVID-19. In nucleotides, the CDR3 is TGTGCCACCAGCAGTACAGGGTTTGGGAACACTGAAGCTTTCTTT. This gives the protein CATSSTGFGNTEAFF.